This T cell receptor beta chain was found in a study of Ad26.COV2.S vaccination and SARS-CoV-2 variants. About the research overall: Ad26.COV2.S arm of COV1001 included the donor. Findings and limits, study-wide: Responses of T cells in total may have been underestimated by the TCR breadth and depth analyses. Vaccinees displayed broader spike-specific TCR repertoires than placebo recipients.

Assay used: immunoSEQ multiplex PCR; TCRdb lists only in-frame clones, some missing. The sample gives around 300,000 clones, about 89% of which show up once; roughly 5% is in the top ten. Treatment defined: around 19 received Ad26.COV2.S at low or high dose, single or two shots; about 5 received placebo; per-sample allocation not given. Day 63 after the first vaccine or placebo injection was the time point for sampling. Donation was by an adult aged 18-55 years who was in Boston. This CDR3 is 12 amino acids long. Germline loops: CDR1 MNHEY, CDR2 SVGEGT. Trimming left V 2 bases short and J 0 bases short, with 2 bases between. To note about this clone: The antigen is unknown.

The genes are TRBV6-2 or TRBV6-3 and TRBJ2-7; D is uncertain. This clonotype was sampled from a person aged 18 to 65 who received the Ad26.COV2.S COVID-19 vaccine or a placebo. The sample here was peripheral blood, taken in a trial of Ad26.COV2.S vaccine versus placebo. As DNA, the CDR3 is TGTGCCAGCAGTTACACCTCCTACGAGCAGTACTTC. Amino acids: CASSYTSYEQYF.